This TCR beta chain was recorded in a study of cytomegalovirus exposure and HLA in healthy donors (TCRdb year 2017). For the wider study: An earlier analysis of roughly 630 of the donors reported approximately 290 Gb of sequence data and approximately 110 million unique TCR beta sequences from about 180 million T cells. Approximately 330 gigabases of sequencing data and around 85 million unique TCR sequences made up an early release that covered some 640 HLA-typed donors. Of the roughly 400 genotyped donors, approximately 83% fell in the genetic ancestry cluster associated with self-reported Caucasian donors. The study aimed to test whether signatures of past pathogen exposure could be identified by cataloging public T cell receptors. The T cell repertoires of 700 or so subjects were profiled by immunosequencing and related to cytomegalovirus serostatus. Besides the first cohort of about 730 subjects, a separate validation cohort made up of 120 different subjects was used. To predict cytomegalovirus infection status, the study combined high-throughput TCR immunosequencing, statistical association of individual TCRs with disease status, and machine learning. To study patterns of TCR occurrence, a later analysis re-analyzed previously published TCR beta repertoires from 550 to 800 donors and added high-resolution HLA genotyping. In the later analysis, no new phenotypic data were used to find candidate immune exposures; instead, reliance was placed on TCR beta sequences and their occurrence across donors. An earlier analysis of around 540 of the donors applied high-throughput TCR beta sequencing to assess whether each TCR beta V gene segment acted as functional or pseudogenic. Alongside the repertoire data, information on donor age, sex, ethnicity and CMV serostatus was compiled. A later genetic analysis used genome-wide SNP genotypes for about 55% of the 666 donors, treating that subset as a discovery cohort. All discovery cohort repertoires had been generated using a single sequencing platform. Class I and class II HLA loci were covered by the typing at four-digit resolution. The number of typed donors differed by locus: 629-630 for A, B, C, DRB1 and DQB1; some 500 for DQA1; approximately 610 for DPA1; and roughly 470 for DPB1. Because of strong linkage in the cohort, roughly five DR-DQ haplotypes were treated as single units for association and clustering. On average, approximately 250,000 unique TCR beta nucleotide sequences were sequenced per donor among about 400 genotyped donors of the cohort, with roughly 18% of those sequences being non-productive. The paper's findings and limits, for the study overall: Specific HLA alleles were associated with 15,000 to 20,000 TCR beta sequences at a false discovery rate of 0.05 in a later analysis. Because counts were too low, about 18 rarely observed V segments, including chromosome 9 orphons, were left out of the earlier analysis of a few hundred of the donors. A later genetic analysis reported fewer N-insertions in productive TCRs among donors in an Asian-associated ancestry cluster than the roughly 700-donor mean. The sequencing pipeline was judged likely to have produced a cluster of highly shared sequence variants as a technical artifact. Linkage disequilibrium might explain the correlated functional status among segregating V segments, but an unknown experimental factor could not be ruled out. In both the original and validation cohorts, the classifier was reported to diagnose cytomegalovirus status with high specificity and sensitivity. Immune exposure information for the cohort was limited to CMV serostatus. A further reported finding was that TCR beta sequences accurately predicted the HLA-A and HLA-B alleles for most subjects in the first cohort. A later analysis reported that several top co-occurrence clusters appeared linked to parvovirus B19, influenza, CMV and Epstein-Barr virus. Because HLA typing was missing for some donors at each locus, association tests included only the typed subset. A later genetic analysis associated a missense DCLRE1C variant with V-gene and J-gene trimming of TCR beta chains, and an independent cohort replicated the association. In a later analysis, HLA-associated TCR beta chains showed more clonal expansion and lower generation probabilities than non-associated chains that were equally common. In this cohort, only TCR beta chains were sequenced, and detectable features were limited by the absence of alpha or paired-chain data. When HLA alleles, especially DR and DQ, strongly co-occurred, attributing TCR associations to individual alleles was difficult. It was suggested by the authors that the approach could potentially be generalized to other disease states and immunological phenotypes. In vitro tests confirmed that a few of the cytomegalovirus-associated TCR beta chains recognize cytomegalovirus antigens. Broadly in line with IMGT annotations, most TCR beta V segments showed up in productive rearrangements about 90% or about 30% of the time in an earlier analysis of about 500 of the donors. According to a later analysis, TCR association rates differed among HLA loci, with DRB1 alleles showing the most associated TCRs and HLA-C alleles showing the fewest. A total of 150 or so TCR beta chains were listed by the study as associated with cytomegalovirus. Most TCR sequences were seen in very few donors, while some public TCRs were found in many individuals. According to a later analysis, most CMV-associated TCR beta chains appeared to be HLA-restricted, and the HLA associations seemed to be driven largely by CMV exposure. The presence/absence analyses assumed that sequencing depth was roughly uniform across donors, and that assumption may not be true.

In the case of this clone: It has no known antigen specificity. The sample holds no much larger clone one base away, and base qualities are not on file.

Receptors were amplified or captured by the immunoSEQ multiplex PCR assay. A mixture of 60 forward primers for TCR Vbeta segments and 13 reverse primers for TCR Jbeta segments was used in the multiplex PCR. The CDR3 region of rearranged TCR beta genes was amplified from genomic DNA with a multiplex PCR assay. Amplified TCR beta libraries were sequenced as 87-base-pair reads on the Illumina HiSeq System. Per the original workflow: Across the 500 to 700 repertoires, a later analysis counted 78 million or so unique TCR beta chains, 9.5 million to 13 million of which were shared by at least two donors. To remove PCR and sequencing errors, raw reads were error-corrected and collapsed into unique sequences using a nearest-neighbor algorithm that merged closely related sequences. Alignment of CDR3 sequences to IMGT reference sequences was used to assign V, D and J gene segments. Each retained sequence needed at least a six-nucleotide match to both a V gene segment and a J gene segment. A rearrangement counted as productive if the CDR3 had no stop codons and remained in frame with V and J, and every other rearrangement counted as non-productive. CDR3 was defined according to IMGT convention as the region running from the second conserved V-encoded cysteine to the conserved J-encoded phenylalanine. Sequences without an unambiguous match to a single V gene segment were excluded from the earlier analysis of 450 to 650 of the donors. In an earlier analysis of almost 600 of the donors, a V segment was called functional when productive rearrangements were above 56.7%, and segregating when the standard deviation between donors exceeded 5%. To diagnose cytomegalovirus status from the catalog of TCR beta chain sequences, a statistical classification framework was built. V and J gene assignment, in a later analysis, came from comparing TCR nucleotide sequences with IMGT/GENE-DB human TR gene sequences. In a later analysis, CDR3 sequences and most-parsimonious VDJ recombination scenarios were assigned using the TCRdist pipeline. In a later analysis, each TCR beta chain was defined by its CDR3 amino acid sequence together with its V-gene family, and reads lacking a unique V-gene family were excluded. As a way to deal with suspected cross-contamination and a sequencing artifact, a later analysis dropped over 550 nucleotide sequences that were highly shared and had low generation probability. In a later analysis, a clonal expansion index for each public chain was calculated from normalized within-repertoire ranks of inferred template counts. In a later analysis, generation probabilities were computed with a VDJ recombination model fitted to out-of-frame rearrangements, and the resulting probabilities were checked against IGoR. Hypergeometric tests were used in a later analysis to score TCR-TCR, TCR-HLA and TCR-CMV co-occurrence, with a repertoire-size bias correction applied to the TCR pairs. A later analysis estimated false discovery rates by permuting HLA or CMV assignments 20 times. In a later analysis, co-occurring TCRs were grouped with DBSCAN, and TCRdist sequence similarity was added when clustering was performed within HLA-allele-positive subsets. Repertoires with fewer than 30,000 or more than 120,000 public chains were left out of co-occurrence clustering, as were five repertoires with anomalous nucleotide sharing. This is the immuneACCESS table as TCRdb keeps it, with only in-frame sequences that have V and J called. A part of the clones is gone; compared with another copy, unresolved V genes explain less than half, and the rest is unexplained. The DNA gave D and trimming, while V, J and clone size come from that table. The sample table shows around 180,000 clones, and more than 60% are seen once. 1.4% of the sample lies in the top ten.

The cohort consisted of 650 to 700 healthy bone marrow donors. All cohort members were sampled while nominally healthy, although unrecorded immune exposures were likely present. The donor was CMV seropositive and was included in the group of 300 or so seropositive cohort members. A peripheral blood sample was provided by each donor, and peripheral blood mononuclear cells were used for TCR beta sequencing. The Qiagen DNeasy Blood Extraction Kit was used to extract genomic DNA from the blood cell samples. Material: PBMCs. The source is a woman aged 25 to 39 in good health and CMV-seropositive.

In nucleotides, the sequence is TGCGCCAGCAGCTTGGAGGACAGGCAAAACATTCAGTACTTC. It codes for CASSLEDRQNIQYF. Recombination linked TRBV5-1 to TRBJ2-4; TRBD1 matches 7 bases in the middle. V trim: 0 bases; J trim: 5 bases; unmatched bases: 2. CDR1 and CDR2 are read off the germline V gene as SGHRS and YFSETQ. The CDR3 runs 14 residues from the cysteine to the phenylalanine. The retained sequence is limited to the CDR3, 42 bases, with the frame set at the first base.